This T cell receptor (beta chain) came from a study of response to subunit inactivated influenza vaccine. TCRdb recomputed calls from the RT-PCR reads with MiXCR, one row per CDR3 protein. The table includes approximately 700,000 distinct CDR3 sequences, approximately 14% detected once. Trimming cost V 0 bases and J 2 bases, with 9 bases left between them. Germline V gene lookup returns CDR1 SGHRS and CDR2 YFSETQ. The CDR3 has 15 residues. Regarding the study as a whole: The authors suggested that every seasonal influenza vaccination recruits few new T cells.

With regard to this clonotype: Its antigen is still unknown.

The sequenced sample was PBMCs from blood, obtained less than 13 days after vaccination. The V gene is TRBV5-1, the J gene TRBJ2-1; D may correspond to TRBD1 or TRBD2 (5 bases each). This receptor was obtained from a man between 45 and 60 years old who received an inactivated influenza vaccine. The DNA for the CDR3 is TGCGCCAGCAGCTTGGGGGGGAATGCCTACAATGAGCAGTTCTTC. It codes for CASSLGGNAYNEQFF.